This entry is about one TCR beta chain. This record comes from a study of cytomegalovirus exposure and HLA in healthy donors. The PCR ran on 60 Vbeta and 13 Jbeta primers. Repertoires were generated with immunoSEQ multiplex PCR, while TCRdb's copy carries only in-frame clones and drops some. This table holds fewer than 150,000 clones, about 78% found once. Germline V gene data show CDR1 as MNHNS and CDR2 as SASEGT. V was shortened by 2 bases and J by 4 bases, with 7 bases between the two germline ends. The CDR3 contains 13 residues. Sequences were obtained from PBMCs. The J gene is TRBJ2-3, the V gene TRBV6-1; D is unclear. The TCR originated in a man between 35 and 55 years old in good health and CMV-seropositive. The CDR3 nucleotides read TGTGCCAGCAGTGAACAGGTCCCAGATACGCAGTATTTT. This sequence encodes CASSEQVPDTQYF.